The clone carrying this T cell receptor (beta chain) has more than one count but fewer than ten. No antigen is known for it. Amplification of the TCR beta CDR3 regions used RNA transcripts (as template). The library came from an HTBI-primed first-round RT-PCR and a second-round multiplex PCR. TCRdb itself ran the multiplex PCR reads through MiXCR, one entry per CDR3 protein. The sample includes about 230,000 distinct CDR3 sequences, around 42% of them seen just once. This specimen belongs to a study of Graves' ophthalmopathy and Graves' hyperthyroidism. Across the whole study: Sampling took place at initial diagnosis, with peripheral blood obtained before any treatment.

With a duration under 3 months, ophthalmopathy in the donors showed moderate-to-severe activity, CAS ≥3 and NOSPECS ≥4. Exclusion applied to patients with other autoimmune diseases, uncontrolled infections, pregnancy or lactation. This CDR3 comprises 16 residues. The germline V and J ends were trimmed by 10 bases and 4 bases, with 25 bases remaining between them. Germline V gene lookup returns CDR1 SNHLY and CDR2 FYNNEI. The study's findings and limits: Both an approximately 68% sensitivity and an approximately 76% specificity characterized the model's predictions of ophthalmopathy progression.

The material sequenced was peripheral blood. The J gene is TRBJ1-1, the V gene TRBV2; a weak D match, TRBD1 (6 bases). The sequence derives from an adult man with Graves' ophthalmopathy. DNA for the CDR3: TGTGCCAACCCACGGGGACAACAGGGTCAAGGCACTGAAGCTTTCTTT. Translated, it gives CANPRGQQGQGTEAFF. Variable domain in full (rest from reference TRBV2 and TRBJ1-1): EPEVTQTPSHQVTQMGQEVILRCVPISNHLYFYWYRQILGQKVEFLVSFYNNEISEKSEIFDDQFSVERPDGSNFTLKIRSTKLEDSAMYFCANPRGQQGQGTEAFFGQGTRLTVV.